A selection of T cell receptor beta chains follows, all from one sample in a study of T cell repertoires in cytomegalovirus infection. MiXCR was run by TCRdb on the reads, yielding one entry per CDR3 protein. The table lists more than 650,000 distinct CDR3 sequences, approximately 40% of them singletons. The sample was PBMCs. Receptors were obtained from a human donor in good health (CMV status not recorded). Some clones in this sample may be carry-over from other donors' samples. Each CDR3 is given with its conserved first and last residue. Fields, in order: CDR3 protein, CDR3 DNA, V gene, J gene, CDR3 length, clone size, D gene. D genes are given only for firm matches. Size values are once, few and many counts, or a class for expanded clones, and some rows have none.

CDR3 protein: CSASGPSRDTEAFF
CDR3 DNA: TGCAGTGCTTCTGGCCCCTCGCGGGACACTGAAGCTTTCTTT
V gene: TRBV20-1
J gene: TRBJ1-1
CDR3 length: 14
clone size: -
D gene: -

CDR3 protein: CATNRATGPNSPLHF
CDR3 DNA: TGTGCCACCAACCGGGCGACAGGACCAAATTCACCCCTCCACTTT
V gene: TRBV10-3
J gene: TRBJ1-6
CDR3 length: 15
clone size: few
D gene: -

CDR3 protein: CASSIKSYGYTF
CDR3 DNA: TGTGCCAGCAGTATAAAGTCCTATGGCTACACCTTC
V gene: TRBV6-1
J gene: TRBJ1-2
CDR3 length: 12
clone size: -
D gene: -

CDR3 protein: CASSSKGDLSGYTF
CDR3 DNA: TGTGCCAGCAGCTCAAAGGGGGATTTGAGCGGCTACACCTTC
V gene: TRBV7-4
J gene: TRBJ1-2
CDR3 length: 14
clone size: few
D gene: -

CDR3 protein: CASSLLPSGGTDTQYF
CDR3 DNA: TGTGCCAGCAGCTTACTCCCTAGCGGGGGCACAGATACGCAGTATTTT
V gene: TRBV7-6
J gene: TRBJ2-3
CDR3 length: 16
clone size: many
D gene: TRBD2

CDR3 protein: CASSLSPGQGEYYGYTF
CDR3 DNA: TGTGCCAGCAGTTTATCGCCCGGACAGGGGGAGTACTATGGCTACACCTTC
V gene: TRBV6-5
J gene: TRBJ1-2
CDR3 length: 17
clone size: few
D gene: TRBD1

CDR3 protein: CASSLAGRTSTDTQYF
CDR3 DNA: TGTGCCAGCAGTCTAGCGGGACGGACTAGCACAGATACGCAGTATTTT
V gene: TRBV27
J gene: TRBJ2-3
CDR3 length: 16
clone size: few
D gene: TRBD2

CDR3 protein: CASSLRAGRYTDTQYF
CDR3 DNA: TGTGCCAGCAGTTTACGTGCAGGGCGTTACACAGATACGCAGTATTTT
V gene: TRBV27
J gene: TRBJ2-3
CDR3 length: 16
clone size: few
D gene: -

CDR3 protein: CSARDPERDRLATNEKLFF
CDR3 DNA: TGCAGTGCTAGAGATCCGGAGAGGGACAGACTAGCAACTAATGAAAAACTGTTTTTT
V gene: TRBV20-1
J gene: TRBJ1-4
CDR3 length: 19
clone size: few
D gene: TRBD1

CDR3 protein: CSSDAGTGACCYEQYF
CDR3 DNA: TGTTCCAGCGATGCCGGGACAGGGGCCTGTTGTTACGAGCAGTACTTC
V gene: TRBV28
J gene: TRBJ2-7
CDR3 length: 16
clone size: -
D gene: TRBD1

CDR3 protein: CASSQDTGGSPLHF
CDR3 DNA: TGCGCCAGCAGCCAAGACACAGGGGGATCACCCCTCCACTTT
V gene: TRBV4-1
J gene: TRBJ1-6
CDR3 length: 14
clone size: -
D gene: TRBD1

CDR3 protein: CASSWTGGLSGNQPQHF
CDR3 DNA: TGTGCCAGCAGTTGGACAGGGGGCCTGAGTGGCAATCAGCCCCAGCATTTT
V gene: TRBV27
J gene: TRBJ1-5
CDR3 length: 17
clone size: few
D gene: TRBD1

CDR3 protein: CASSPTSATDTQYF
CDR3 DNA: TGTGCCAGCTCACCAACCAGCGCAACAGATACGCAGTATTTT
V gene: TRBV18
J gene: TRBJ2-3
CDR3 length: 14
clone size: few
D gene: -

CDR3 protein: CASSPSGTGLAKNIQYF
CDR3 DNA: TGTGCCAGCAGCCCTTCCGGGACAGGCCTAGCCAAAAACATTCAGTACTTC
V gene: TRBV7-9
J gene: TRBJ2-4
CDR3 length: 17
clone size: -
D gene: TRBD1

CDR3 protein: CASILDSHNEQFF
CDR3 DNA: TGTGCCAGCATCCTGGACAGCCACAATGAGCAGTTCTTC
V gene: TRBV5-6
J gene: TRBJ2-1
CDR3 length: 13
clone size: -
D gene: -

CDR3 protein: CASRDTGAGANVLTF
CDR3 DNA: TGTGCCAGCAGAGACACAGGGGCTGGGGCCAACGTCCTGACTTTC
V gene: TRBV6-6
J gene: TRBJ2-6
CDR3 length: 15
clone size: many
D gene: TRBD1

CDR3 protein: CASSLTGGAREKLFF
CDR3 DNA: TGTGCCAGCAGCCTTACAGGGGGCGCGCGGGAAAAACTGTTTTTT
V gene: TRBV7-3
J gene: TRBJ1-4
CDR3 length: 15
clone size: -
D gene: TRBD1

CDR3 protein: CASSQAGASLYEQYF
CDR3 DNA: TGCGCCAGCAGCCAAGCGGGGGCCAGCCTCTACGAGCAGTACTTC
V gene: TRBV5-1
J gene: TRBJ2-7
CDR3 length: 15
clone size: few
D gene: TRBD2

CDR3 protein: CAISESGGMWQPQHF
CDR3 DNA: TGTGCCATCAGTGAGTCTGGTGGCATGTGGCAGCCCCAGCATTTT
V gene: TRBV10-3
J gene: TRBJ1-5
CDR3 length: 15
clone size: -
D gene: -

CDR3 protein: CASRREPGLAGGSDEQFF
CDR3 DNA: TGTGCCAGCAGGCGTGAACCGGGACTAGCGGGAGGGAGCGATGAGCAGTTCTTC
V gene: TRBV6-5
J gene: TRBJ2-1
CDR3 length: 18
clone size: -
D gene: TRBD2

CDR3 protein: CASSLQGAVEQYF
CDR3 DNA: TGTGCCAGCAGTTTACAGGGGGCGGTCGAGCAGTACTTC
V gene: TRBV6-1
J gene: TRBJ2-7
CDR3 length: 13
clone size: many
D gene: TRBD1

CDR3 protein: CASSIRGQGDQPQHF
CDR3 DNA: TGTGCCAGTAGTATTAGGGGACAGGGCGATCAGCCCCAGCATTTT
V gene: TRBV19
J gene: TRBJ1-5
CDR3 length: 15
clone size: -
D gene: TRBD1

CDR3 protein: CASSPGRGGNEQFF
CDR3 DNA: TGTGCCAGCAGCCCCGGCCGGGGGGGCAATGAGCAGTTCTTC
V gene: TRBV27
J gene: TRBJ2-1
CDR3 length: 14
clone size: -
D gene: TRBD2

CDR3 protein: CASRSGYGNQPQHF
CDR3 DNA: TGTGCCAGCAGATCAGGGTACGGCAATCAGCCCCAGCATTTT
V gene: TRBV6-5
J gene: TRBJ1-5
CDR3 length: 14
clone size: -
D gene: -

CDR3 protein: CASSDQFTEAFF
CDR3 DNA: TGTGCCAGCAGTGATCAATTCACTGAAGCTTTCTTT
V gene: TRBV27
J gene: TRBJ1-1
CDR3 length: 12
clone size: -
D gene: -

CDR3 protein: CASIRGFSYEQYF
CDR3 DNA: TGTGCCAGCATCAGGGGGTTCTCCTACGAGCAGTACTTC
V gene: TRBV25-1
J gene: TRBJ2-7
CDR3 length: 13
clone size: once
D gene: TRBD1

CDR3 protein: CATRLPIQGIRDEQYF
CDR3 DNA: TGTGCCACCAGATTACCTATACAGGGGATTCGCGACGAGCAGTACTTC
V gene: TRBV15
J gene: TRBJ2-7
CDR3 length: 16
clone size: -
D gene: TRBD1

CDR3 protein: CASSPAVINQPQHF
CDR3 DNA: TGTGCCAGCAGCCCCGCCGTTATAAATCAGCCCCAGCATTTT
V gene: TRBV3-1
J gene: TRBJ1-5
CDR3 length: 14
clone size: few
D gene: -

CDR3 protein: CAKTEGGSNYGYTF
CDR3 DNA: TGTGCCAAGACCGAGGGGGGAAGTAACTATGGCTACACCTTC
V gene: TRBV5-8
J gene: TRBJ1-2
CDR3 length: 14
clone size: -
D gene: -

CDR3 protein: CSVVGLAGGTYNEQFF
CDR3 DNA: TGCAGCGTTGTCGGTCTAGCGGGAGGGACTTACAATGAGCAGTTCTTC
V gene: TRBV29-1
J gene: TRBJ2-1
CDR3 length: 16
clone size: -
D gene: TRBD2

CDR3 protein: CASSQDWGGHGYQETQYF
CDR3 DNA: TGCGCCAGCAGCCAAGATTGGGGCGGACACGGGTACCAAGAGACCCAGTACTTC
V gene: TRBV4-1
J gene: TRBJ2-5
CDR3 length: 18
clone size: few
D gene: -

CDR3 protein: CASSFGRAETQYF
CDR3 DNA: TGTGCCAGCAGCTTCGGGCGAGCAGAGACCCAGTACTTC
V gene: TRBV7-8
J gene: TRBJ2-5
CDR3 length: 13
clone size: few
D gene: -

CDR3 protein: CASSVDGIEQYF
CDR3 DNA: TGTGCCAGCAGCGTAGATGGGATTGAGCAGTACTTC
V gene: TRBV9
J gene: TRBJ2-7
CDR3 length: 12
clone size: once
D gene: -

CDR3 protein: CASSRQSANYGYTF
CDR3 DNA: TGTGCCAGCAGCCGACAGTCAGCTAACTATGGCTACACCTTC
V gene: TRBV7-2
J gene: TRBJ1-2
CDR3 length: 14
clone size: many
D gene: -

CDR3 protein: CASSSGRALPYNEQFF
CDR3 DNA: TGTGCCAGCAGCTCCGGCCGCGCCCTACCCTACAATGAGCAGTTCTTC
V gene: TRBV11-2
J gene: TRBJ2-1
CDR3 length: 16
clone size: -
D gene: -

CDR3 protein: CASSIDRVEAFF
CDR3 DNA: TGTGCCAGTAGTATTGACAGGGTGGAAGCTTTCTTT
V gene: TRBV19
J gene: TRBJ1-1
CDR3 length: 12
clone size: few
D gene: TRBD1

CDR3 protein: CASSAAGIDTQYF
CDR3 DNA: TGTGCCAGCAGCGCCGCGGGGATAGATACGCAGTATTTT
V gene: TRBV7-9
J gene: TRBJ2-3
CDR3 length: 13
clone size: -
D gene: -

CDR3 protein: CSLTTSVTYEQYF
CDR3 DNA: TGCAGTCTAACTACTAGCGTGACCTACGAGCAGTACTTC
V gene: TRBV20-1
J gene: TRBJ2-7
CDR3 length: 13
clone size: -
D gene: TRBD2

CDR3 protein: CASSLGGRGDNQPQPF
CDR3 DNA: TGTGCCAGCAGTTTGGGCGGCAGGGGCGACAATCAGCCCCAGCCTTTT
V gene: TRBV12-3/TRBV12-4
J gene: TRBJ1-5
CDR3 length: 16
clone size: -
D gene: -

CDR3 protein: CASSYSTRVEDEKLFF
CDR3 DNA: TGTGCCAGCAGTTACTCGACCAGGGTTGAGGATGAAAAACTGTTTTTT
V gene: TRBV6-6
J gene: TRBJ1-4
CDR3 length: 16
clone size: -
D gene: -

CDR3 protein: CASSRSGTSYYEQYF
CDR3 DNA: TGTGCCAGCAGTCGCTCCGGGACTAGCTATTACGAGCAGTACTTC
V gene: TRBV5-6
J gene: TRBJ2-7
CDR3 length: 15
clone size: -
D gene: TRBD2

CDR3 protein: CASSLDQRASGNTIYF
CDR3 DNA: TGTGCCAGCAGCTTAGATCAAAGGGCCTCTGGAAACACCATATATTTT
V gene: TRBV11-2
J gene: TRBJ1-3
CDR3 length: 16
clone size: few
D gene: -

CDR3 protein: CASSSSSFHGYTF
CDR3 DNA: TGTGCCAGCAGTTCGTCGTCCTTTCATGGCTACACCTTC
V gene: TRBV7-9
J gene: TRBJ1-2
CDR3 length: 13
clone size: -
D gene: -

CDR3 protein: CASSFRGKETQYF
CDR3 DNA: TGTGCCAGCAGCTTTAGGGGAAAAGAGACCCAGTACTTC
V gene: TRBV7-2
J gene: TRBJ2-5
CDR3 length: 13
clone size: many
D gene: -

CDR3 protein: CASSFPPTVYEQFF
CDR3 DNA: TGTGCCAGCAGTTTTCCCCCGACAGTTTATGAGCAGTTCTTC
V gene: TRBV12-3/TRBV12-4
J gene: TRBJ2-1
CDR3 length: 14
clone size: -
D gene: -

CDR3 protein: CASSRLHATNEKLFF
CDR3 DNA: TGTGCCAGCTCACGGTTGCACGCAACTAATGAAAAACTGTTTTTT
V gene: TRBV18
J gene: TRBJ1-4
CDR3 length: 15
clone size: few
D gene: -

CDR3 protein: CASSLGLRANTEAFF
CDR3 DNA: TGTGCCAGCAGCTTAGGTCTCAGGGCGAACACTGAAGCTTTCTTT
V gene: TRBV11-2
J gene: TRBJ1-1
CDR3 length: 15
clone size: few
D gene: -

CDR3 protein: CASSLHAKNYGYTF
CDR3 DNA: TGTGCCAGCAGTTTACACGCAAAAAACTATGGCTACACCTTC
V gene: TRBV28
J gene: TRBJ1-2
CDR3 length: 14
clone size: -
D gene: -

CDR3 protein: CASSQGTVSTDTQYF
CDR3 DNA: TGCGCCAGCAGCCAAGGGACAGTTAGCACAGATACGCAGTATTTT
V gene: TRBV4-1
J gene: TRBJ2-3
CDR3 length: 15
clone size: few
D gene: -

CDR3 protein: CAISEGLNNEQFF
CDR3 DNA: TGTGCCATCAGTGAGGGCCTCAACAATGAGCAGTTCTTC
V gene: TRBV10-3
J gene: TRBJ2-1
CDR3 length: 13
clone size: -
D gene: -